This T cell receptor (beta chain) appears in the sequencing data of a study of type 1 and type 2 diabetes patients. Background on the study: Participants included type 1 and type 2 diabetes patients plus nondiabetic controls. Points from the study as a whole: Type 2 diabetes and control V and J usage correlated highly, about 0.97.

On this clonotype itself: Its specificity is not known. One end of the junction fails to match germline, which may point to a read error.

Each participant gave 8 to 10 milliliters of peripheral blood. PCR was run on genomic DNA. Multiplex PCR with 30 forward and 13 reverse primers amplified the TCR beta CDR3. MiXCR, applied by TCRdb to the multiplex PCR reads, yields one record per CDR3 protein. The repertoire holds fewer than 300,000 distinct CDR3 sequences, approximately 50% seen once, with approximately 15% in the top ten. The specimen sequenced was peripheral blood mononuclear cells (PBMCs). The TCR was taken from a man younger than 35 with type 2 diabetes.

The CDR3 sequence: CAGSLGGDKETQYF. CDR3 coding DNA: TGTGCCGGCAGCTTAGGGGGGGATAAAGAGACCCAGTACTTC. This sequence joins TRBV7-3 and TRBJ2-5; D may be TRBD2 (7 bases). The V gene's germline CDR1 is SGHTA and CDR2 FQGTGA. The CDR3 loop spans 14 amino acids.